This T cell receptor (beta chain) was identified in a study of blood T cell repertoires in COVID-19. Study context: Acute and convalescent COVID-19 specimens originated in the United States, Italy and Spain. Sources were T cells, B-cell-depleted T cells, or PBMCs; the material itself was cDNA or gDNA.

In the original analysis: For nucleated cells, counts were estimated from reference gene primer amplification. This table comes from immunoSEQ multiplex PCR, and its TCRdb copy is limited to in-frame clones, with some not included. D and trimming were read from the DNA, whereas the V and J calls and clone size are those reported in that table. This sample yields around 58,000 clones, of which roughly 85% are seen a single time; approximately 5% belongs to the top ten. This clone was seen just once. Germline CDR1 and CDR2: SGHAT and FQNNGV. V was clipped by 8 bases and J by 4 bases, with 8 bases between them. The CDR3 is made up of 12 amino acids.

J is TRBJ1-4 and V is TRBV11-2, with D possibly being TRBD1 (5 bases). Material for sequencing was peripheral blood. The sequence derives from a human donor in a cohort sampled during active COVID-19. The CDR3 loop is CASGGSNEKLFF. For the CDR3, the DNA is TGTGCCAGCGGGGGGAGTAATGAAAAACTGTTTTTT. The full variable domain, its missing parts supplied by reference TRBV11-2 and TRBJ1-4, is EAGVAQSPRYKIIEKRQSVAFWCNPISGHATLYWYQQILGQGPKLLIQFQNNGVVDDSQLPKDRFSAERLKGVDSTLKIQPAKLEDSAVYLCASGGSNEKLFFGSGTQLSVL.